The 10 T cell receptor beta chains below all came from one sample that was sequenced in a study of cytotoxic CD8 clonotypes in ibrutinib-treated CLL. The method was immunoSEQ multiplex PCR; TCRdb's version includes in-frame clones alone and lacks a portion of them. Here the sample spans around 200,000 clones, roughly three quarters being singletons. The material was PBMCs, obtained after 12 months of ibrutinib treatment. The receptor set was obtained from a human donor with chronic lymphocytic leukemia.

In its sample, this clone was seen once. The chain carries TRBV6-5 and TRBJ1-3, with D possibly matching TRBD1 (5 bases). Trimming left V 5 bases short and J 2 bases short, with 10 bases between. The CDR3 length is 14 residues. Looked up from germline, CDR1 is MNHEY and CDR2 is SVGAGI. This chain's CDR3 is CASSPGTAGNTIYF. The CDR3 DNA follows: TGTGCCAGCAGTCCGGGGACGGCTGGAAACACCATATATTTT.

The J gene is TRBJ2-2, the V gene TRBV12-5; D uncertain. The CDR3 sequence is 16 residues long. V shed 1 base and J shed 8 bases, with 17 bases lying between them. Germline V gene lookup returns CDR1 LGHNT and CDR2 FRNRAP. The DNA of the CDR3 is TGTGCTAGTGGTTTGGCGAGTGTGGGAAGAGTTGGGGAGCTGTTTTTT. It translates to CASGLASVGRVGELFF.

The chain couples TRBV5-4 to TRBJ2-7; tentatively, D is TRBD1 (5 bases). V was clipped by 2 bases and J by 4 bases, with 13 bases between them. This CDR3 is built from 14 residues. CDR1 and CDR2 (germline): SGHNT, YYREEE (reference sequence). CDR3 bases: TGTGCCAGCAGCTTCGATACAGGTGTTTACGAGCAGTACTTC. It translates to CASSFDTGVYEQYF.

The J gene is TRBJ2-7, the V gene TRBV4-1; D is possibly TRBD2 (5 bases). The germline V gene has CDR1 MGHRA and CDR2 YSYEKL. Trimming stripped 0 bases from V and 6 bases from J, with 30 bases between. The CDR3 totals 20 residues. CDR3 sequence (DNA): TGCGCCAGCAGCCAAGAACCTGCTGGAGGAATCCGATCCCTACGCATCGAGCAGTACTTC. This codes for CASSQEPAGGIRSLRIEQYF.

The chain couples TRBV4-1 to TRBJ1-2; TRBD1 might be the D (6 bases). Germline-derived CDR1 and CDR2 are MGHRA and YSYEKL. V lost 2 bases to trimming and J lost 1 base, with 17 bases between them. The CDR3 is 17 amino acids. CDR3 loop: CASSQSWGGGNNYGYTF. The CDR3 region has the DNA TGCGCCAGCAGCCAAAGCTGGGGCGGGGGCAATAACTATGGCTACACCTTC.

This chain connects TRBV6-5 to TRBJ2-1; D may match TRBD1 or TRBD2 (5 bases each). Between the trimmed V and J ends, which lost 7 bases and 12 bases, there was a span of 19 bases. Germline loops: CDR1 MNHEY, CDR2 SVGAGI. The CDR3 is 13 amino acids. CDR3 amino acids: CASTPGTVSWQFF. The DNA for the CDR3 is TGTGCCAGCACCCCCGGGACGGTATCGTGGCAGTTCTTC.

J is TRBJ1-2 and V is TRBV15; possible D gene TRBD1, 5 bases. Germline V gene sequence: CDR1 LNHNV, CDR2 YYDKDF (reference sequence). CDR3 length equals 13 residues. Trimming removed 7 bases at V and 8 bases at J, with 17 bases between. The CDR3 sequence: CATNARDPGGYTF. DNA of the CDR3: TGTGCCACCAACGCCCGGGACCCAGGAGGCTACACCTTC.

The CDR3 sequence is CAWTGGAREQYF. In nucleotides, the CDR3 is TGTGCCTGGACCGGGGGGGCACGCGAGCAGTACTTC. V usage is TRBV30 and J usage is TRBJ2-7; 8 nucleotides align to TRBD2. Germline V CDR1 and CDR2: GTSNPN, SVGIG (reference sequence). The V segment lost 4 bases and the J segment 6 bases; nucleotides outside the gene matches: 5. The CDR3 runs to 12 residues.

The chain carries TRBV18 and TRBJ2-7; the D gene is possibly TRBD2 (5 bases). The V end lost 5 bases, the J end lost 5 bases, and 16 bases lay between the germline ends. Germline V gives CDR1 KGHSH, CDR2 LQKENI. The CDR3 sequence is 14 residues long. In nucleotides, the CDR3 is TGTGCCAGCTCATCGAGTCGTAGCGACGACGAGCAGTACTTC. Translation gives CASSSSRSDDEQYF.

The chain joins TRBV29-1 to TRBJ1-1, with TRBD1 as a possible D gene (5 bases). Trimming pared 8 bases from V and 5 bases from J, leaving 18 bases between. The CDR3 totals 13 residues. Germline V gene data show CDR1 as SQVTM and CDR2 as ANQGSEA. The CDR3 region has the DNA TGCAGCTACCGGGCAGGGAAGGGAACTGAAGCTTTCTTT. Translation: CSYRAGKGTEAFF.